This entry lists 12 T cell receptor beta chains sequenced from one sample in a study of blood T cell repertoires in COVID-19. Profiled with immunoSEQ multiplex PCR; TCRdb holds only in-frame clones, not every one. The top ten clones hold 4.5% to 7% of a sample with 300,000 or so clones, roughly 87% of them seen once. The sample consisted of PBMCs or T cells enriched from blood (not recorded which). These receptors originate from a woman between 25 and 40 years old who had recovered from COVID-19.

This clone was counted many times. The V gene is TRBV25-1, the J gene TRBJ1-5; no definite D call. CDR3 size: 14 residues. V was trimmed by 6 bases and J by 3 bases, leaving 12 bases between them. Per the germline V gene, CDR1 is MGHDK and CDR2 is SYGVNS. In DNA form, the CDR3 reads TGTGCCAGCAGGGGCGACGGCACCAATCAGCCCCAGCATTTT. Its protein product is CASRGDGTNQPQHF.

The V and J genes are TRBV5-6 and TRBJ2-7; TRBD2 might be the D (5 bases). V lost 4 bases and J 3 bases, leaving 14 bases between the germline ends. The CDR3 has 14 residues. From germline, CDR1 is SGHDT and CDR2 YYEEEE. CDR3 protein: CASSRRTGYYEQYF. The CDR3, as DNA: TGTGCCAGCAGCCGTAGGACGGGGTACTACGAGCAGTACTTC. Drawing the rest from reference TRBV5-6 and TRBJ2-7, the complete variable domain is DAGVTQSPTHLIKTRGQQVTLRCSPKSGHDTVSWYQQALGQGPQFIFQYYEEEERQRGNFPDRFSGHQFPNYSSELNVNALLLGDSALYLCASSRRTGYYEQYFGPGTRLTVT.

CDR3 DNA: TGTGCCAGCAGTATAAAACTAGGAGGAAACACTGAAGCTTTCTTT. As protein: CASSIKLGGNTEAFF. The chain has TRBV7-6 and TRBJ1-1, with D hard to call. The CDR3 spans 15 residues. Looked up from germline, CDR1 is SGHVS and CDR2 is FNYEAQ. Trimming pared 6 bases from V and 2 bases from J, leaving 16 bases between.

This rearrangement joins TRBV29-1 to TRBJ2-4, with D tentatively TRBD2 (6 bases). V was cut by 4 bases and J by 4 bases, with 17 bases left in between. The CDR3 runs 15 residues. Looked up from germline, CDR1 is SQVTM and CDR2 is ANQGSEA. This CDR3 reads CSVARGGTKKNIQYF. The CDR3, as DNA: TGCAGCGTTGCCCGTGGCGGGACGAAGAAAAACATTCAGTACTTC.

V usage is TRBV6-5 and J usage is TRBJ1-2; D gene unclear. The length of the CDR3 is 14 residues. Germline V lookup: CDR1 MNHEY, CDR2 SVGAGI. Trimming pared 3 bases from V and 8 bases from J, leaving 16 bases between. The DNA for the CDR3 is TGTGCCAGCAGTTATTCCCAGACCCGGGGAGGCTACACCTTC. It is translated as CASSYSQTRGGYTF.

The chain combines TRBV3-1 (or the pseudogene TRBV3-2) with TRBJ2-3; 8 positions agree with TRBD2. The length of the CDR3 is 17 residues. In germline, CDR1 is LGHDT, CDR2 YNNKEL (reference sequence). Unmatched junction bases numbered 7, after V lost 0 bases and J lost 2 bases. This chain's CDR3 is CASSQDLPGGFTDTQYF. The CDR3 DNA reads TGTGCCAGCAGCCAAGATCTTCCGGGGGGGTTCACAGATACGCAGTATTTT.

This rearrangement joins TRBV9 to TRBJ2-2, with D possibly matching TRBD2 (7 bases). Trimming shortened V by 5 bases and J by 3 bases, and 11 bases separated the two germline ends. CDR1 and CDR2 from the germline V gene are SGDLS and YYNGEE. The CDR3 length is 14 residues. CDR3 coding DNA: TGTGCCAGCAGACTAGGGGGGGACACCGGGGAGCTGTTTTTT. Translation gives CASRLGGDTGELFF.

J is TRBJ2-2 and V is TRBV5-1; D gene unclear. Germline V gene data show CDR1 as SGHRS and CDR2 as YFSETQ. Trimming stripped 1 base from V and 5 bases from J, with 9 bases between. This CDR3 is built from 14 residues. Here the CDR3 DNA reads TGCGCCAGCAGCTTGATTGGGCAGACCGGGGAGCTGTTTTTT. It codes for CASSLIGQTGELFF.

V usage is TRBV19 and J usage is TRBJ1-2; the match to TRBD1 covers 7 bases. J lost 8 bases, V lost 5 bases, and 8 bases had no gene match. The CDR3 spans 13 residues. The germline V gene encodes CDR1 LNHDA and CDR2 SQIVND (reference sequence). CDR3 protein: CASSATGAGGYTF. In DNA form, the CDR3 reads TGTGCCAGTAGTGCCACAGGGGCAGGAGGCTACACCTTC. Using reference TRBV19 and TRBJ1-2 for the parts outside the CDR3, the full variable domain is DGGITQSPKYLFRKEGQNVTLSCEQNLNHDAMYWYRQDPGQGLRLIYYSQIVNDFQKGDIAEGYSVSREKKESFPLTVTSAQKNPTAFYLCASSATGAGGYTFGSGTRLTVV.

Here the CDR3 DNA reads TGTGCCAGCAGTGAACGGCGGCCCTGGGCCCAGCATTTT. This encodes CASSERRPWAQHF. The genes are TRBV6-1 and TRBJ1-5; no firm D call. Germline V gene lookup returns CDR1 MNHNS and CDR2 SASEGT. With 2 bases removed from V and 11 bases from J, the gap between germline ends came to 13 bases. This CDR3 spans 13 amino acids.

This clone occurred a few times. V usage is TRBV5-6 and J usage is TRBJ1-4; tentative D call: TRBD1 (5 bases). The germline V gene has CDR1 SGHDT and CDR2 YYEEEE. The CDR3 has 13 amino acids. With 4 bases removed from V and 4 bases from J, the gap between germline ends came to 8 bases. The CDR3 sequence is CASSRGINEKLFF. CDR3 DNA: TGTGCCAGCAGCCGGGGGATTAATGAAAAACTGTTTTTT.

This clone was counted once. This chain links TRBV2 with TRBJ2-3, with 12 bases matching TRBD1. The germline CDR1 and CDR2 sequences are SNHLY and FYNNEI. J was trimmed by 1 base and V by 6 bases; bases with no gene match: 5. The CDR3 covers 16 residues. This CDR3 reads CASSAGTGGGTDTQYF. The DNA for the CDR3 is TGTGCCAGCAGCGCGGGGACAGGGGGCGGCACAGATACGCAGTATTTT.